This T cell receptor (beta chain) was identified in a study of shared clonotypes between healthy human individuals. An even split of each subset's genomic DNA across several immunoSEQ plates was performed. Using immunoSEQ multiplex PCR, the repertoire was profiled, and TCRdb retains in-frame clones only, with some absent. The data hold some 1.5 million clones, with nearly 99% observed a single time. With regard to this clone: The sample has other DNA sequences that encode this CDR3 too.

Germline loops: CDR1 SGDLS, CDR2 YYNGEE. Trimming removed 0 bases from V and 7 bases from J, with 8 bases in between. CDR3 size: 12 residues. This TCR was recovered from a man in his thirties or forties in good health. Sample: naive CD4+ T cells sorted from blood. Indicated subset: CD45RA+ positively selected. The rearrangement links TRBV9 to TRBJ2-7; D not certain. As DNA, the CDR3 is TGTGCCAGCAGCGTAGGATTGGGTGAGCAGTACTTC. Encoded protein: CASSVGLGEQYF.